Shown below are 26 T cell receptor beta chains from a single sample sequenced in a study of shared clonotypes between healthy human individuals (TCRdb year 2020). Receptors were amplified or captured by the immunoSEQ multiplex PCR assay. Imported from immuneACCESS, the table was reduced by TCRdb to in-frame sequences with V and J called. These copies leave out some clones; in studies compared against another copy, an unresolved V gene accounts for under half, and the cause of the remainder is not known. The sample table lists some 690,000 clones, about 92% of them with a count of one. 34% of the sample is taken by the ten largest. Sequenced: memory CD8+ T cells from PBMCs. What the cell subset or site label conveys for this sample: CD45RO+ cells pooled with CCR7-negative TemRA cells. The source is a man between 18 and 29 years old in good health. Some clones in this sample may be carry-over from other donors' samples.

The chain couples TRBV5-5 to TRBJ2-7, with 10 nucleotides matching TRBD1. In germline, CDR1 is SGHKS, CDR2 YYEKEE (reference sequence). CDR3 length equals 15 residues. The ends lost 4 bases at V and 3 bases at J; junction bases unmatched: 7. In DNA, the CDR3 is TGTGCCAGCAGCCTGGCCGGGACAGGGGTCTACGAGCAGTACTTC. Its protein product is CASSLAGTGVYEQYF.

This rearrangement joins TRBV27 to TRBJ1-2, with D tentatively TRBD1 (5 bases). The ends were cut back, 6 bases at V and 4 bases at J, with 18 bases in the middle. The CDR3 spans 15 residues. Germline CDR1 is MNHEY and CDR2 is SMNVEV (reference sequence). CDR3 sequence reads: CASRGLWGSGYGYTF. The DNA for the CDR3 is TGTGCCAGCAGGGGGCTGTGGGGATCTGGCTATGGCTACACCTTC.

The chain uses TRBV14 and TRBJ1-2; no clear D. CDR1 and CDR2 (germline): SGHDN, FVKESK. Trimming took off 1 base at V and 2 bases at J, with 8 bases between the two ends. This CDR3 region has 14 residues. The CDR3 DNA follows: TGTGCCAGCAGCCAAGTAGGAGTAAACTATGGCTACACCTTC. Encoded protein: CASSQVGVNYGYTF.

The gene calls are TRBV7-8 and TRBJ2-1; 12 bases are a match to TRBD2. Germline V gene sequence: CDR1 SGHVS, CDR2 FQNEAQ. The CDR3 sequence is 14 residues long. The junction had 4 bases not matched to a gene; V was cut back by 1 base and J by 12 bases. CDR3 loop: CASSLGLAGAGQFF. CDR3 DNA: TGTGCCAGCAGCTTAGGACTAGCGGGAGCGGGGCAGTTCTTC.

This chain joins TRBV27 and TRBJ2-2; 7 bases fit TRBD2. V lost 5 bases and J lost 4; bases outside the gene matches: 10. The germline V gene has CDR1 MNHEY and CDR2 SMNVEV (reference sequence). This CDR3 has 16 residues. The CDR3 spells CASSPLGVAGTGELFF. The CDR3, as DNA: TGTGCCAGCAGTCCCCTCGGGGTAGCGGGCACCGGGGAGCTGTTTTTT.

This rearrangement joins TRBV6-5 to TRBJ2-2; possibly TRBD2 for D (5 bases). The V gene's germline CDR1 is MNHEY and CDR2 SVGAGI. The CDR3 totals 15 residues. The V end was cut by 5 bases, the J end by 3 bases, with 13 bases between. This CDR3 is CASSPGIGYTGELFF. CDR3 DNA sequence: TGTGCCAGCAGTCCCGGGATCGGGTACACCGGGGAGCTGTTTTTT.

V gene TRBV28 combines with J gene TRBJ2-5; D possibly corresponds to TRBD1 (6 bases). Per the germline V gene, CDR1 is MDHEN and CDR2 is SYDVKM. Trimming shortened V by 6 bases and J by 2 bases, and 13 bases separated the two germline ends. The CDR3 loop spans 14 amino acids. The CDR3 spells CASSPQGYQETQYF. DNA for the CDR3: TGTGCCAGCAGCCCACAGGGATATCAAGAGACCCAGTACTTC.

The chain's CDR3 is CASSDVRVNTEAFF. As DNA, the CDR3 is TGTGCCAGCAGTGATGTTAGGGTGAACACTGAAGCTTTCTTT. The chain recombines TRBV2 with TRBJ1-1; D uncertain. The CDR3 has 14 amino acids. The ends were cut back, 3 bases at V and 0 bases at J, with 8 bases in the middle. Germline CDR1 SNHLY, CDR2 FYNNEI.

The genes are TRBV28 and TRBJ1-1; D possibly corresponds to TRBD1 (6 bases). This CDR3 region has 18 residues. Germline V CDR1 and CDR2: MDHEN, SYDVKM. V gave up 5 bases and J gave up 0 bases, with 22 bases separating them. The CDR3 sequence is CASSPKLKLRTVNTEAFF. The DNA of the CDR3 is TGTGCCAGCAGTCCTAAGCTTAAACTTCGGACAGTGAACACTGAAGCTTTCTTT.

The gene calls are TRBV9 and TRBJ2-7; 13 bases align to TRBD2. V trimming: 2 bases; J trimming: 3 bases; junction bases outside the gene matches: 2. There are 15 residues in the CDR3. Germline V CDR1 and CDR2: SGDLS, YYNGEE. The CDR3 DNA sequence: TGTGCCAGCAGCGTGACTAGCGGGAGGAACTACGAGCAGTACTTC. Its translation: CASSVTSGRNYEQYF.

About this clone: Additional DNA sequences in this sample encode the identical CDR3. The CDR3 DNA is TGTGCCACCAGCAGAGGGACAGGGCCATACGAGCAGTACTTC. This codes for CATSRGTGPYEQYF. The J gene is TRBJ2-7, the V gene TRBV15; 8 positions agree with TRBD1. Trimming at V came to 1 base and at J to 4 bases, leaving 3 bases not matched to a gene. The CDR3 loop spans 14 amino acids. CDR1 and CDR2 (germline): LNHNV, YYDKDF (reference sequence).

This CDR3 reads CASKTKAGGDYNEQFF. The CDR3 DNA follows: TGTGCCAGTAAAACGAAAGCGGGAGGGGACTACAATGAGCAGTTCTTC. V is TRBV19 and J is TRBJ2-1; TRBD2 aligns across 10 bases. Germline V gene data show CDR1 as LNHDA and CDR2 as SQIVND (reference sequence). The length of the CDR3 is 16 residues. V shed 7 bases, J shed 3 bases, and the junction held 9 bases outside the gene matches.

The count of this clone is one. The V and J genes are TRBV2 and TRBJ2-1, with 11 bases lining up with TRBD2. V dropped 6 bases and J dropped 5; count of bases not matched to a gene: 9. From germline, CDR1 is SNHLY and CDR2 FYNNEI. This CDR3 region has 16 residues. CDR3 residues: CASRLAGEGENNEQFF. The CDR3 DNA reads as TGTGCCAGCAGACTAGCGGGAGAGGGGGAAAACAATGAGCAGTTCTTC. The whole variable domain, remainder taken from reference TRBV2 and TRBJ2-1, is EPEVTQTPSHQVTQMGQEVILRCVPISNHLYFYWYRQILGQKVEFLVSFYNNEISEKSEIFDDQFSVERPDGSNFTLKIRSTKLEDSAMYFCASRLAGEGENNEQFFGPGTRLTVL.

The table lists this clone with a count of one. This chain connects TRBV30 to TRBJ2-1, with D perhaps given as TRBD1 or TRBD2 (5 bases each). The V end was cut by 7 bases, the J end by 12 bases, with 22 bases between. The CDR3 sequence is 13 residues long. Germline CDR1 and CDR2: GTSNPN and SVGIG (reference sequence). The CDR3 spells CAFLGRQTVGQFF. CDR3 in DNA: TGTGCCTTTCTGGGACGGCAAACAGTGGGGCAGTTCTTC.

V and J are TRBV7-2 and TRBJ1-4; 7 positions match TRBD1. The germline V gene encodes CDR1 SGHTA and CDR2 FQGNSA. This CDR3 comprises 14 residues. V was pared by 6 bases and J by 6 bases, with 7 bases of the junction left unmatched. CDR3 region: CASRRGGLDEKLFF. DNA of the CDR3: TGTGCCAGCAGGAGAGGGGGCCTGGATGAAAAACTGTTTTTT.

The CDR3 nucleotides are TGTGCCAGCAGCTGGACAGGGGGCAGTGGGTATGGCTACACCTTC. Translating it yields CASSWTGGSGYGYTF. The gene calls are TRBV11-1 and TRBJ1-2; 11 positions match TRBD1. J lost 5 bases, V lost 4 bases, and 6 bases had no gene match. Per germline, CDR1 SGHAT and CDR2 FQDESV (reference sequence). The CDR3 is 15 amino acids.

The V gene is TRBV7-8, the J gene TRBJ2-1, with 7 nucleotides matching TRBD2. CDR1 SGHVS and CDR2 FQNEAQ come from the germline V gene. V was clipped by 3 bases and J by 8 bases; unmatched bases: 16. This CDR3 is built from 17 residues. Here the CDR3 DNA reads TGTGCCAGCAGCTTCACATTACGACTAGCAGGCTATTATGAGCAGTTCTTC. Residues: CASSFTLRLAGYYEQFF. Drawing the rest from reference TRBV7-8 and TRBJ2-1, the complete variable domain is GAGVSQSPRYKVAKRGQDVALRCDPISGHVSLFWYQQALGQGPEFLTYFQNEAQLDKSGLPSDRFFAERPEGSVSTLKIQRTQQEDSAVYLCASSFTLRLAGYYEQFFGPGTRLTVL.

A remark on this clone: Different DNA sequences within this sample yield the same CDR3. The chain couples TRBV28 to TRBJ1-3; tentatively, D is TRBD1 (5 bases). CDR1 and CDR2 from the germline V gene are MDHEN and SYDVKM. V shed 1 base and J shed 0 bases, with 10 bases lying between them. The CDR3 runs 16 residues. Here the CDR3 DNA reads TGTGCCAGCAGTTTATTTAGGGGAAGCTCTGGAAACACCATATATTTT. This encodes CASSLFRGSSGNTIYF.

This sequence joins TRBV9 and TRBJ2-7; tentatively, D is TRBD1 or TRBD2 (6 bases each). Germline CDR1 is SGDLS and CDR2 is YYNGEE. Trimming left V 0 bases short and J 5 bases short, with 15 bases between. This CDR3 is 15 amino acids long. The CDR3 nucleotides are TGTGCCAGCAGCGTAGCGGCCGGGGGCGGGAACGAGCAGTACTTC. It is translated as CASSVAAGGGNEQYF.

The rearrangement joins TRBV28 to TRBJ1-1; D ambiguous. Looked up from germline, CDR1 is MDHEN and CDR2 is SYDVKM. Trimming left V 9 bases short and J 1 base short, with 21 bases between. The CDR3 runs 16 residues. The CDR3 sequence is CASSEGRVGGNTEAFF. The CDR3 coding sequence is TGTGCCAGTTCCGAGGGTAGGGTCGGAGGGAACACTGAAGCTTTCTTT. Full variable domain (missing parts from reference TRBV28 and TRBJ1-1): DVKVTQSSRYLVKRTGEKVFLECVQDMDHENMFWYRQDPGLGLRLIYFSYDVKMKEKGDIPEGYSVSREKKERFSLILESASTNQTSMYLCASSEGRVGGNTEAFFGQGTRLTVV.

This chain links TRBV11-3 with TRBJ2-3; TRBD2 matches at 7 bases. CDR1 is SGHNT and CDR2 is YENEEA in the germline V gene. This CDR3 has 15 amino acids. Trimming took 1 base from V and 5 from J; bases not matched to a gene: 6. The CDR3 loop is CASSLGGSAGDTQYF. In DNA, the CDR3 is TGTGCCAGCAGCTTAGGCGGGAGTGCGGGAGATACGCAGTATTTT.

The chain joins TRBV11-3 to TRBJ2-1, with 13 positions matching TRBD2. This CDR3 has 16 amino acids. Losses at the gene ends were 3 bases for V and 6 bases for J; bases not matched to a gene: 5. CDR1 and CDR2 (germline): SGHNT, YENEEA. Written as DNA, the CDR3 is TGTGCCAGCAGCTTCCGACTAGCGGGAGGAGGCAATGAGCAGTTCTTC. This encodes CASSFRLAGGGNEQFF.

Here the CDR3 reads CASSPTGGTGYGYTF. The DNA of the CDR3 is TGTGCCAGCAGCCCCACCGGTGGGACAGGATACGGCTACACCTTC. V gene TRBV7-2 combines with J gene TRBJ1-2; 8 bases line up with TRBD1. CDR1 is SGHTA and CDR2 is FQGNSA in the germline V gene. The CDR3 is 15 residues long. J was trimmed by 8 bases and V by 5 bases; bases with no gene match: 13.

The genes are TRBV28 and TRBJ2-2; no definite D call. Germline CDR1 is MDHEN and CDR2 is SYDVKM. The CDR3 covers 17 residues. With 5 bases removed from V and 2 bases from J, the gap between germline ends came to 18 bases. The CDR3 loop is CASSLGWRDLNTGELFF. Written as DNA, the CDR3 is TGTGCCAGCAGTCTTGGTTGGCGAGACTTAAACACCGGGGAGCTGTTTTTT.

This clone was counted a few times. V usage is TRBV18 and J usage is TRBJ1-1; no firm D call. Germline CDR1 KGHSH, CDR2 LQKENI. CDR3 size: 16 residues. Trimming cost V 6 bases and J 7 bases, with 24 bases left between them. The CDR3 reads CASSVATEARGFEAFF. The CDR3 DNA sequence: TGTGCCAGCTCCGTGGCCACCGAGGCAAGAGGCTTTGAAGCTTTCTTT. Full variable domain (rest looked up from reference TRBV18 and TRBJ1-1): NAGVMQNPRHLVRRRGQEARLRCSPMKGHSHVYWYRQLPEEGLKFMVYLQKENIIDESGMPKERFSAEFPKEGPSILRIQQVVRGDSAAYFCASSVATEARGFEAFFGQGTRLTVV.

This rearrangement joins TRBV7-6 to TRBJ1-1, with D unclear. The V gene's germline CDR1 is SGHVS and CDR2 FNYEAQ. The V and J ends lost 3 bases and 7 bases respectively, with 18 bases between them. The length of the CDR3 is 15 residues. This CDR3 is CASSFNEGPPDEAFF. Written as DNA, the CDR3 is TGTGCCAGCAGCTTTAATGAGGGCCCCCCTGATGAAGCTTTCTTT.